The TCR beta chain under discussion was sequenced for a study of cytomegalovirus exposure and HLA in healthy donors. PCR was performed using 60 Vbeta and 13 Jbeta primers. The repertoire was sequenced with immunoSEQ multiplex PCR; TCRdb's copy has only in-frame clones and lacks some. The table includes tens of thousands of clones, approximately 86% detected once. The CDR3 contains 17 residues. The V gene's germline CDR1 is SGHRS and CDR2 YFSETQ. Trimming at V came to 2 bases and at J to 5 bases, leaving 13 bases not matched to a gene. The V call is TRBV5-1, the J call TRBJ2-5; 9 nucleotides match TRBD1. Specimen: PBMCs. This receptor was identified in a man aged 25-40 years in good health and CMV-seropositive. The CDR3 loop is CASSFVAGQGLGETQYF. The DNA of the CDR3 is TGCGCCAGCAGCTTTGTCGCGGGACAGGGTTTGGGGGAGACCCAGTACTTC.